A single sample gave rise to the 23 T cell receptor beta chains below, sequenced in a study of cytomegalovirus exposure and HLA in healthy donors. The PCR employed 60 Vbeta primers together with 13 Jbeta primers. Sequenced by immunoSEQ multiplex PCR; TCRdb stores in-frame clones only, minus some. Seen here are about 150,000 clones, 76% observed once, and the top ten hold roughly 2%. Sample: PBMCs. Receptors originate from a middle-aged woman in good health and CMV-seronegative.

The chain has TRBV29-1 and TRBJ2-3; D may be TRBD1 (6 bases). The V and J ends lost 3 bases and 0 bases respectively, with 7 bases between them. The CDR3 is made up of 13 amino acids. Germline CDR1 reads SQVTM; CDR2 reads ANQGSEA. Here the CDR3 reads CSVDTGSTDTQYF. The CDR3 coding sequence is TGCAGCGTTGACACAGGGAGCACAGATACGCAGTATTTT.

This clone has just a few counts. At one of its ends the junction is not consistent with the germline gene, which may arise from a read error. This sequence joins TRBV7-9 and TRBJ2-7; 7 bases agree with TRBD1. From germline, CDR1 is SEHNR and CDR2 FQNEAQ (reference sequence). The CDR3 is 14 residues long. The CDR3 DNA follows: TGTTCCAGCAGCTTAGACAGGGCCCTCCTCGAGCAGTACTTC. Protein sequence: CSSSLDRALLEQYF.

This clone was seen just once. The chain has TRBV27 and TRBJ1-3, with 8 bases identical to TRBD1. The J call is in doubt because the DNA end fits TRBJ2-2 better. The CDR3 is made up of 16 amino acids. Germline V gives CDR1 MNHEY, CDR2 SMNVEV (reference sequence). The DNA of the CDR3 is TGTGCCAGCAGTTCCGTTAGACAGGGGACTCCTTTGGAGCTGTTTTTT. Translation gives CASSSVRQGTPLELFF.

DNA for the CDR3: TGTGCCAGTAGTATAGTCCCCGGCCTAGCGACCTACAATGAGCAGTTCTTC. Translating it yields CASSIVPGLATYNEQFF. The chain is built from TRBV19 and TRBJ2-1; TRBD2 is a possible D gene (6 bases). The CDR3 has 17 residues. Trimming took 1 base from V and 2 from J, leaving 15 bases between them. CDR1 and CDR2 from the germline V gene are LNHDA and SQIVND (reference sequence).

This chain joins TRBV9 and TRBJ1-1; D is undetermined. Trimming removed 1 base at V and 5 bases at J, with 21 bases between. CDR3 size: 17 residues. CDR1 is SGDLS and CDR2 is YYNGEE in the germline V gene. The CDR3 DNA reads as TGTGCCAGCAGCGTACCCCACCACGGCGACGAGCGGACTGAAGCTTTCTTT. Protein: CASSVPHHGDERTEAFF.

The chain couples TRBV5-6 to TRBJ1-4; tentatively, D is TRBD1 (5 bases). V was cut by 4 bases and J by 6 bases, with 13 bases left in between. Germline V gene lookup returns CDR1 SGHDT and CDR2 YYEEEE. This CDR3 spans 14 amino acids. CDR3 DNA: TGTGCCAGCAGCGAGGACGGGGGGGATGAAAAACTGTTTTTT. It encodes CASSEDGGDEKLFF.

As DNA, the CDR3 is TGTGCCAGCATCCCCGGTAGCGGTTATCCGAGGGGCCCCTACGAGCAGTACTTC. It translates to CASIPGSGYPRGPYEQYF. This chain joins TRBV7-4 and TRBJ2-7; a possible D gene is TRBD2 (6 bases). This CDR3 has 18 amino acids. The germline V gene encodes CDR1 SGHVT and CDR2 SQSDAQ. V was shortened by 7 bases and J by 2 bases, with 27 bases between the two germline ends.

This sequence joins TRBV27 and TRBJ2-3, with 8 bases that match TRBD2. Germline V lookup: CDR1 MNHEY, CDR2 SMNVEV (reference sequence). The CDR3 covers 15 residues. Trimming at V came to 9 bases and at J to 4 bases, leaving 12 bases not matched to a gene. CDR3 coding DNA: TGTGCCAGTTTTTCCCTCGGGAGGGCCCCAGATACGCAGTATTTT. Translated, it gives CASFSLGRAPDTQYF.

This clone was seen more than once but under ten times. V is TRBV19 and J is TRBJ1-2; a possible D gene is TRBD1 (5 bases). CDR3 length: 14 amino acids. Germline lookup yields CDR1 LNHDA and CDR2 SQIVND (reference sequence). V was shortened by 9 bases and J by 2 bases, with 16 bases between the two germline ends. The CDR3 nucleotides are TGTGCCAGCCATACGACAGCTTCGAACTATGGCTACACCTTC. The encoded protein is CASHTTASNYGYTF.

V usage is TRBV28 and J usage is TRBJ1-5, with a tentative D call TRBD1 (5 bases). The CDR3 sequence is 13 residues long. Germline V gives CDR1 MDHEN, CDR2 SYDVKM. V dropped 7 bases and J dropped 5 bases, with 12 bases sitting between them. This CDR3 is CASTMDTYQPQHF. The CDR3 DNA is TGTGCCAGCACGATGGACACCTATCAGCCCCAGCATTTT.

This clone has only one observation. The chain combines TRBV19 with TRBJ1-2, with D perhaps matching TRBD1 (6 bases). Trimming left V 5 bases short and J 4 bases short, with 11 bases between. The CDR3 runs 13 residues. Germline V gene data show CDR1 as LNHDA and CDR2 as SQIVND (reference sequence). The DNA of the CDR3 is TGTGCCAGTAGTCAACAGGGTCTCTATGGCTACACCTTC. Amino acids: CASSQQGLYGYTF.

The CDR3 DNA reads as TGTGCCAGCAGTCCGGGCCACTGGGAGGAGCAGTACTTC. It translates to CASSPGHWEEQYF. The chain recombines TRBV28 with TRBJ2-7; possible D gene TRBD2, 5 bases. CDR1 and CDR2 from the germline V gene are MDHEN and SYDVKM. The CDR3 totals 13 residues. Trimming stripped 5 bases from V and 7 bases from J, with 15 bases between.

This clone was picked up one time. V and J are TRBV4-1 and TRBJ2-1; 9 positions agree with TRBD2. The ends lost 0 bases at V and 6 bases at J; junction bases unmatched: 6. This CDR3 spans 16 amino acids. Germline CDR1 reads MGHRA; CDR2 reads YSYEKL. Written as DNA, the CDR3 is TGCGCCAGCAGCCAAGAGGGCGGGGGGGCCCGCAATGAGCAGTTCTTC. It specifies CASSQEGGGARNEQFF.

The CDR3 nucleotides are TGTGCCAGCAGTTACGCGGAGTCCTACGAGCAGTACTTC. It translates to CASSYAESYEQYF. The chain carries TRBV6-5 and TRBJ2-5; D not certain. The assigned J gene may be wrong: the sequence end matches TRBJ2-7 better. Germline CDR1 reads MNHEY; CDR2 reads SVGAGI. The CDR3 sequence is 13 residues long.

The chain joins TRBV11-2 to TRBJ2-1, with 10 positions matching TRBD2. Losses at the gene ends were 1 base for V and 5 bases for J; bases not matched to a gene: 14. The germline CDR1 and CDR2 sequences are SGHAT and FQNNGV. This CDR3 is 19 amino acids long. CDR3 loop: CASSLASLAGVGFDNEQFF. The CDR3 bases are TGTGCCAGCAGCTTAGCCTCGCTAGCGGGAGTTGGATTCGACAATGAGCAGTTCTTC.

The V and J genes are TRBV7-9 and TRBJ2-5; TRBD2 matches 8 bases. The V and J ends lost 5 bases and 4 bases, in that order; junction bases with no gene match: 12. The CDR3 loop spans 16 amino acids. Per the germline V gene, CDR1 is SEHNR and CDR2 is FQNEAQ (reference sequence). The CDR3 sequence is CASSPRPGLELETQYF. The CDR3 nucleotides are TGTGCCAGCAGCCCCCGCCCGGGACTAGAGTTAGAGACCCAGTACTTC.

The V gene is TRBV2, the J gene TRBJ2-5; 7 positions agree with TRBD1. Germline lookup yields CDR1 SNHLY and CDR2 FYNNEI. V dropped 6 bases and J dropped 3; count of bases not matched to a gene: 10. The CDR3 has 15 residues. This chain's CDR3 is CASSRGTTHKETQYF. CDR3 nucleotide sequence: TGTGCCAGCAGCAGGGGGACCACTCATAAAGAGACCCAGTACTTC.

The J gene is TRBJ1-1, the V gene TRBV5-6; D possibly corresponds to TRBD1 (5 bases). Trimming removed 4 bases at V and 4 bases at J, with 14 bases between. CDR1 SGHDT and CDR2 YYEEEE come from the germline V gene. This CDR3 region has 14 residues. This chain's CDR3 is CASSPRRGVTEAFF. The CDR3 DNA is TGTGCCAGCAGCCCCAGGAGGGGTGTCACTGAAGCTTTCTTT. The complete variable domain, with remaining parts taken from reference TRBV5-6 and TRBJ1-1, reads DAGVTQSPTHLIKTRGQQVTLRCSPKSGHDTVSWYQQALGQGPQFIFQYYEEEERQRGNFPDRFSGHQFPNYSSELNVNALLLGDSALYLCASSPRRGVTEAFFGQGTRLTVV.

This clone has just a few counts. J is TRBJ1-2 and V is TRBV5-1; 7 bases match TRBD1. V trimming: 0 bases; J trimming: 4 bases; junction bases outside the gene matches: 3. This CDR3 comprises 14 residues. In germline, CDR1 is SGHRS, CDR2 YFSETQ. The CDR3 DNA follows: TGCGCCAGCAGCTTGGAAGGGGGCGCCTATGGCTACACCTTC. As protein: CASSLEGGAYGYTF.

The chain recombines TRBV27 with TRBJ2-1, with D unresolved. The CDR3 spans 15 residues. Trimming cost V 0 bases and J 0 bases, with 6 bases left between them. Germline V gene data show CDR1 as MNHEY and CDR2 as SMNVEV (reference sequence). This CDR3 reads CASSLSADSYNEQFF. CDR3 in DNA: TGTGCCAGCAGTTTATCCGCAGACTCCTACAATGAGCAGTTCTTC.

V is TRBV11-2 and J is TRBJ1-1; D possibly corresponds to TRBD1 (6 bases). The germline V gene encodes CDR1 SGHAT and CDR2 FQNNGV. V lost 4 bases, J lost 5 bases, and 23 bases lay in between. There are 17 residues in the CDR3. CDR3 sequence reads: CASSWGSHRVEKTEAFF. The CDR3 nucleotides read TGTGCCAGCAGCTGGGGATCCCACAGGGTGGAGAAAACTGAAGCTTTCTTT.

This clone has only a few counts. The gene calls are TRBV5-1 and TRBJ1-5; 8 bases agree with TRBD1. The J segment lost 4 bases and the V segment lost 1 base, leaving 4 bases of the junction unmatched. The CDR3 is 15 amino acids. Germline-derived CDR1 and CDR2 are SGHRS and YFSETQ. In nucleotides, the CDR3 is TGCGCCAGCAGCTTGCAGGGGGCCCGTAATCAGCCCCAGCATTTT. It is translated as CASSLQGARNQPQHF.

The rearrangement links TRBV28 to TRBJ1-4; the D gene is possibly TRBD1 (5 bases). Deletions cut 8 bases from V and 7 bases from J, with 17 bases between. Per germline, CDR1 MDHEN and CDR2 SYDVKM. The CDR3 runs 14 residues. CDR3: CASSPAQGFEKLFF. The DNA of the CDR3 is TGTGCCAGCTCCCCAGCCCAGGGTTTTGAAAAACTGTTTTTT.